This T cell receptor beta chain appears in the sequencing data of a study of OX40 agonist ivuxolimab in advanced cancers. Across the study: People in dose escalation had one of these cancers: hepatocellular carcinoma, melanoma, renal cell or head and neck cancer.

Using immunoSEQ multiplex PCR, the repertoire was profiled, and TCRdb retains in-frame clones only, with some absent. The sample holds around 53,000 clones; about 90% are singletons and the top ten take 6.9%. The CDR3 runs 15 residues. Germline V lookup: CDR1 MDHEN, CDR2 SYDVKM. The V segment lost 2 bases and the J segment 7 bases; nucleotides outside the gene matches: 6. Turning to this clone: Its antigen is undetermined.

The study's findings and limits: Antigen specificity was not determined for the expanded peripheral T cells.

Sequenced material: CD4+ or CD8+ T cells sorted from blood, taken in a trial of the OX40 agonist ivuxolimab. The receptor comes from an adult with an advanced solid tumor such as melanoma, head and neck, liver or kidney cancer. This chain links TRBV28 with TRBJ2-2; 8 bases are a match to TRBD1. CDR3 amino acids: CASSLAGGGGGELFF. CDR3 bases: TGTGCCAGCAGTTTAGCAGGGGGCGGAGGCGGGGAGCTGTTTTTT.